This T cell receptor beta chain was sequenced in a study of cytomegalovirus exposure and HLA in healthy donors. Study information: Unique TCRs from HLA-typed donors, 75 million to 100 million of them, were held in an early data release. When 350 to 500 donors were genotyped, 81% of them were found to fall in the Caucasian-associated ancestry cluster.

Notes on the study in general: Approximately 18,000 TCR beta sequences were associated with HLA alleles at 0.05 false discovery rate in a later analysis. Later analysis demonstrated an association between a missense DCLRE1C variant and TCR beta V- and J-gene trimming.

Germline V CDR1 and CDR2: SGHAT, FQDESV (reference sequence). Trimming removed 5 bases from V and 3 bases from J, with 19 bases in between. This CDR3 comprises 16 residues. 13 Jbeta primers and 60 Vbeta primers were used for the PCR. Assay: immunoSEQ multiplex PCR; the TCRdb copy retains only in-frame clones and omits some. Of some 160,000 clones in the sample, 65% to 90% are singletons; the top ten hold roughly 6.7%. Comment on this clone: Its antigen remains unidentified.

The TCR sequence derives from a man aged 50-60 years in good health and CMV-seropositive. V is TRBV11-1 and J is TRBJ1-1; a weak D match, TRBD1 (5 bases). Sequencing input: PBMCs. CDR3 sequence (DNA): TGTGCCAGCAGCAGAACGTTCCCAGGGTCGGACACTGAAGCTTTCTTT. It specifies CASSRTFPGSDTEAFF.